The rows below give T cell receptor beta chains drawn from one sample of a study of beta chain features in type 1 diabetes. Generated by immunoSEQ multiplex PCR, the TCRdb table keeps only in-frame clones and is missing some. The sample lists 250,000 to 300,000 clones, 8% occurring once. The sequenced sample was central memory CD4+ T cells from blood. All receptors come from a woman in her late teens or twenties in good health. CDR3s include the opening cysteine and the closing phenylalanine or tryptophan. D genes are given only for firm matches. Clone sizes are given selectively: once, few, many, or a class where the clone is expanded.

>.|16|TRBJ1-5|TRBV19|.
TGTGCCAGTAGTAATGGCAGGTCCTCTAGCAATCAGCCCCAGCATTTT
CASSNGRSSSNQPQHF
>.|13|TRBJ2-1|TRBV5-4|few
TGTGCCAGCAGCTTGAGTCCCTACAATGAGCAGTTCTTC
CASSLSPYNEQFF
>TRBD2|13|TRBJ2-7|TRBV30|.
TGTGCCTGGAGTGTAATAGCGGGAGACTTTCAGTACTTC
CAWSVIAGDFQYF
>.|12|TRBJ2-5|TRBV11-2|.
TGTGCCAGCAGGGCTTCCCAAGAGACCCAGTACTTC
CASRASQETQYF
>TRBD1|13|TRBJ1-5|TRBV5-1|.
TGCGCCAGCAGAAGGGACAGTAATCAGCCCCAGCATTTT
CASRRDSNQPQHF
>.|15|TRBJ1-2|TRBV5-4|.
TGTGCCAGCAGCTTGGCCGGGGAGCTAAACTATGGCTACACCTTC
CASSLAGELNYGYTF
>.|16|TRBJ1-1|TRBV4-2|.
TGTGCCAGCAGCCAAGATCCTCCGGGGGCCTTCACTGAAGCTTTCTTT
CASSQDPPGAFTEAFF
>.|14|TRBJ1-3|TRBV9|few
TGTGCCAGCAGCTCCGGGAGCTTAGAAAACACCATATATTTT
CASSSGSLENTIYF
>TRBD1|14|TRBJ1-1|TRBV27|.
TGTGCCAGCAGTGGGGACAGGGCGAACACTGAAGCTTTCTTT
CASSGDRANTEAFF
>TRBD1|10|TRBJ2-1|TRBV29-1|.
TGCAGCGTCACAGGGGATGAGCAGTTCTTC
CSVTGDEQFF
>.|15|TRBJ2-4|TRBV7-9|few
TGTGCCAGCAGCTTTGAACAGGGTTTCAAAAACATTCAGTACTTC
CASSFEQGFKNIQYF
>TRBD1|14|TRBJ2-7|TRBV11-2|few
TGTGCCAGCGGCCGAGGGACAGCGTCCTACGAGCAGTACTTC
CASGRGTASYEQYF
>.|14|TRBJ2-7|TRBV4-3|few
TGCGCCAGCAGCCAAGGGATAAGGGCCGGAGAGCAGTACTTC
CASSQGIRAGEQYF
>TRBD2|16|TRBJ2-5|TRBV4-2|few
TGTGCCAGCAGCCGCCCACTAGCGGGAGCGCGTGAGACCCAGTACTTC
CASSRPLAGARETQYF
>.|14|TRBJ2-7|TRBV11-2|.
TGTGCCAGCAGCTTAGTTCGGACGTCCTACGAGCAGTACTTC
CASSLVRTSYEQYF
>.|21|TRBJ1-5|TRBV2|few
TGTGCCAGCAGACCGGGTGTTTTGGCCAGGAAGGAGAGCTTAGGCAATCAGCCCCAGCATTTT
CASRPGVLARKESLGNQPQHF
>TRBD1|13|TRBJ2-3|TRBV7-3|.
TGTGCCAGCGGACAGGGGAGCACAGATACGCAGTATTTT
CASGQGSTDTQYF
>.|15|TRBJ1-1|TRBV6-1|few
TGTGCCAGCAGTAACATTGACAGCCCCCCCACTGAAGCTTTCTTT
CASSNIDSPPTEAFF
>.|12|TRBJ2-7|TRBV18|few
TGTGCCAGCTCCCCCAGTAGCTACGAGCAGTACTTC
CASSPSSYEQYF
>TRBD2|14|TRBJ2-1|TRBV7-9|few
TGTGCCAGCAGCTTCGAACTAGCGGCAAATGAGCAGTTCTTC
CASSFELAANEQFF
>.|11|TRBJ2-2|TRBV6-6|many
TGTGCCAGCAGAAACACCGGGGAGCTGTTTTTT
CASRNTGELFF
>TRBD1|16|TRBJ1-1|TRBV10-1|.
TGCGCCAGCAGTGAGTCAACGGGACAGAAGAACACTGAAGCTTTCTTT
CASSESTGQKNTEAFF
>.|10|TRBJ1-1|TRBV6-6|few
TGTGCCAGCAGGTACACTGAAGCTTTCTTT
CASRYTEAFF
>.|14|TRBJ1-2|TRBV7-2|many
TGTGCCAGCAGCTTCAGGAGAGCAAGATATGGCTACACCTTC
CASSFRRARYGYTF
>TRBD1|15|TRBJ1-1|TRBV7-3|.
TGTGCCAGCAGCTCTAGGAGGACAGGGGACAACCAAGCTTTCTTT
CASSSRRTGDNQAFF
>.|14|TRBJ2-3|TRBV18|many
TGTGCCAGCTCGGCCGGGACTCGCACAGATACGCAGTATTTT
CASSAGTRTDTQYF
>.|16|TRBJ1-1|TRBV28|few
TGTGCCAGCAGTTTATCTTCAGCACTCATGAACACTGAAGCTTTCTTT
CASSLSSALMNTEAFF
>.|14|TRBJ1-1|TRBV18|.
TGTGCCAGCTCAGTTGCCAGGGTAAACACTGAAGCTTTCTTT
CASSVARVNTEAFF
>.|13|TRBJ1-4|TRBV9|.
TGTGCCAGCAGCGTAGCGGGTGGGGCCAAACTGTTTTTT
CASSVAGGAKLFF
>.|11|TRBJ1-1|TRBV30|.
TGTGCCTCGTCGATGGACACTGAAGCTTTCTTT
CASSMDTEAFF
>.|14|TRBJ1-1|TRBV7-2|few
TGTGCCAGCAGCTTAGTTTCCAGGAACACTGAAGCTTTCTTT
CASSLVSRNTEAFF
>.|14|TRBJ1-4|TRBV2|.
TGTGCCAGCAGTATCAGGGGCTCGGGTGAAAAACTGTTTTTT
CASSIRGSGEKLFF
>.|13|TRBJ1-2|TRBV29-1|many
TGCAGCGCCTCGGATGAGGCTAACTATGGCTACACCTTC
CSASDEANYGYTF
>.|15|TRBJ1-3|TRBV29-1|.
TGCAGCGTGGAACTACAGGCTACAACTGGAAACACCATATATTTT
CSVELQATTGNTIYF
>.|15|TRBJ1-6|TRBV6-1|.
TGTGCCAGCAGTTTGGGGTCTTGGATGAATTCACCCCTCCACTTT
CASSLGSWMNSPLHF
>TRBD1|17|TRBJ1-2|TRBV5-1|.
TGCGCCAGCAGCTTTCCGTCTCTACAGGGGGCTCTCTATGGCTACACCTTC
CASSFPSLQGALYGYTF